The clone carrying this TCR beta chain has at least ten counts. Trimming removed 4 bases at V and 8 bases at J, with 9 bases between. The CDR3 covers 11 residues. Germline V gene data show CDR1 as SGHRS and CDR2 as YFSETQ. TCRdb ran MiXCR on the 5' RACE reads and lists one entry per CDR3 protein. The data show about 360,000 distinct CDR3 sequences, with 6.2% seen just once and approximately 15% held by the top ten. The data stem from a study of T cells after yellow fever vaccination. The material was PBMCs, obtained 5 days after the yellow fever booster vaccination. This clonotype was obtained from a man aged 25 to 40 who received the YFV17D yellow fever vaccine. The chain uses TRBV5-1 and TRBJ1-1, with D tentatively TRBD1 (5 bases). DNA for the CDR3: TGCGCCAGCAGCCGGGGGTCCGAAGCTTTCTTT. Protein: CASSRGSEAFF.